This TCR beta chain was identified during a study of shared clonotypes between healthy human individuals. Study conclusions and caveats: The represented genetic and exposure-history diversity was limited by the small number of donors. Generally, estimated richness proved larger in naive subsets than it did in memory subsets.

In regard to this clone: Its antigen is still unknown.

Evenly divided among several immunoSEQ plates was the genomic DNA of each subset. Produced via immunoSEQ multiplex PCR; TCRdb's table is partial and in-frame only. The data show some 1,600,000 clones, 95% to 99% seen once. The CDR3 spans 16 residues. Germline V gene data show CDR1 as SGHVS and CDR2 as FNYEAQ. Trimming shortened V by 1 base and J by 9 bases, and 19 bases separated the two germline ends. The chain carries TRBV7-6 and TRBJ1-5, with D tentatively TRBD1 (6 bases). The sample taken for sequencing was naive CD4+ T cells sorted from blood. Subset in this sample: CD45RA+ positively selected. The TCR comes from a man aged 25 to 40 in good health. CDR3 DNA sequence: TGTGCCAGCAGCTTAGGACGTACAAGGGGGGAAGCGCCCCAGCATTTT. Amino acid sequence: CASSLGRTRGEAPQHF.